The clone carrying this T cell receptor beta chain came up once. Antigen: not known. This CDR3 is built from 15 residues. Germline values: CDR1 LGHNA, CDR2 YNFKEQ. J was trimmed by 6 bases and V by 4 bases; bases with no gene match: 8. Profiled with immunoSEQ multiplex PCR; TCRdb holds only in-frame clones, not every one. This sample has about 120,000 clones, with roughly nine tenths found just once. The source of the sample is a study of T cell responses to AZD1222 COVID-19 vaccine. About the research overall: Second-dose intervals of approximately 4 or approximately 12 weeks were pooled. Broader study findings: Repertoire collection took place solely once the T cell response had peaked. Females made up more of the donors, who were largely white British, and clonal diversity may have come out too low. Vaccine-associated CD4 TCRs ranged over spike, dominating at 160-218 and 743-854.

The sequence was collected from an adult in good health. The sequencing here drew on peripheral blood, taken on day 0 of AZD1222 vaccination. V usage is TRBV4-2 and J usage is TRBJ1-2; 10 bases are a match to TRBD1. The CDR3 here is CASSPLGQGMDGYTF. CDR3 DNA sequence: TGTGCCAGCAGCCCCCTGGGACAGGGGATGGATGGCTACACCTTC.